What follows are 3 T cell receptor beta chains derived from one specimen sequenced in a study of blood T cell repertoires in COVID-19. The assay was immunoSEQ multiplex PCR, and TCRdb's table has in-frame clones only and misses some. The sample carries over 130,000 clones, roughly four fifths recorded once. Sequencing used peripheral blood. All receptors derive from a woman older than 75 with acute or convalescent COVID-19.

The gene calls are TRBV11-2 and TRBJ2-3; a weak D match, TRBD2 (6 bases). Germline assignment: CDR1 SGHAT and CDR2 FQNNGV. Trimming removed 5 bases from V and 7 bases from J, with 13 bases in between. The CDR3 is 13 amino acids. The CDR3 is CASSTGLLYTQYF. Here the CDR3 DNA reads TGTGCCAGCAGCACTGGACTATTATATACGCAGTATTTT. Full variable domain (remainder filled in from reference TRBV11-2 and TRBJ2-3): EAGVAQSPRYKIIEKRQSVAFWCNPISGHATLYWYQQILGQGPKLLIQFQNNGVVDDSQLPKDRFSAERLKGVDSTLKIQPAKLEDSAVYLCASSTGLLYTQYFGPGTRLTVL.

This chain joins TRBV18 and TRBJ2-3, with TRBD1 matching 8 bases. Germline assignment: CDR1 KGHSH and CDR2 LQKENI. This CDR3 is 14 amino acids long. Trimming removed 6 bases from V and 2 bases from J; junction bases left unmatched: 4. CDR3 coding DNA: TGTGCCAGCTCCGGGGACAGGTACACAGATACGCAGTATTTT. Translation: CASSGDRYTDTQYF.

V usage is TRBV18 and J usage is TRBJ2-1; TRBD2 matches 14 bases. Per the germline V gene, CDR1 is KGHSH and CDR2 is LQKENI. V lost 1 base, J lost 7 bases, and 6 bases stayed unmatched. There are 17 residues in the CDR3. The DNA of the CDR3 is TGTGCCAGCTCACCACGAGGGACTAGCGGGAGCAGGAATGAGCAGTTCTTC. The encoded protein is CASSPRGTSGSRNEQFF.